The 19 T cell receptor beta chains presented below share a single source sample, sequenced in a study of low-dose radiotherapy and immunotherapy resistance in tumors. TRAV- and TRBV-specific primers, spanning alpha and beta chains, primed first-strand cDNA. With a V-primer adapter and a constant-region primer, TCRs were amplified for 20 PCR cycles. A single record per CDR3 protein comes from TCRdb applying MiXCR to the reads. This repertoire shows fewer than 50,000 distinct CDR3 sequences, about 25% found once; its top ten account for about 9.5%. Stated time point: after trial treatment. This sample's treatment: LDRT plus nivolumab, ipilimumab, low-dose cyclophosphamide and aspirin (RACIN trial). The source was PBMCs, collected after low-dose radiotherapy plus immunotherapy. These receptors were collected from a male donor with prostate cancer.

Regarding this clonotype: A read error is likely here: a far larger clone is one base away. The chain combines TRBV18 with TRBJ2-5; tentatively, D is TRBD2 (5 bases). V was shortened by 0 bases and J by 11 bases, with 16 bases between the two germline ends. Germline CDR1 is KGHSH and CDR2 is LQKENI. This CDR3 has 14 amino acids. CDR3 nucleotide sequence: TGTGCCAGCTCACCACCTTTCGGAGGCAATGAGCAGTACTTC. Encoded protein: CASSPPFGGNEQYF.

Worth noting for this clonotype: A far bigger clonotype differs at one base, so this is likely a read error. This chain connects TRBV5-1 to TRBJ2-7; 9 bases fit TRBD1. Trimming cost V 3 bases and J 7 bases; bases outside gene matches: 11. The germline V gene has CDR1 SGHRS and CDR2 YFSETQ. The CDR3 extends over 15 amino acids. DNA for the CDR3: TGCGCCAGCAGCTATAGGGGACAGGGCTTGGATGAGCAGTACTTC. It specifies CASSYRGQGLDEQYF.

This clonotype was observed a handful of times. The chain recombines TRBV27 with TRBJ2-1, with 10 bases that match TRBD2. Germline V gene data show CDR1 as MNHEY and CDR2 as SMNVEV (reference sequence). Trimming cost V 3 bases and J 6 bases; bases outside gene matches: 5. This CDR3 has 15 amino acids. For the CDR3, the DNA is TGTGCCAGCAGTTTTCCGGGACTAGCGTTCAATGAGCAGTTCTTC. It codes for CASSFPGLAFNEQFF.

This clonotype was seen a handful of times. The chain recombines TRBV3-1 with TRBJ2-7; unclear D gene. The CDR3 loop spans 11 amino acids. CDR1 is LGHDT and CDR2 is YNNKEL in the germline V gene (reference sequence). The V end lost 0 bases, the J end lost 6 bases, and 3 bases lay between the germline ends. The CDR3 nucleotides read TGTGCCAGCAGCCAAGAAGGCGAGCAGTACTTC. This sequence encodes CASSQEGEQYF.

This sequence joins TRBV24-1 and TRBJ1-2; 7 nucleotides line up with TRBD1. CDR1 and CDR2 (germline): KGHDR, SFDVKD. This CDR3 is 16 amino acids long. The V gene end was trimmed by 4 bases and the J gene end by 6 bases; junction bases not matched to a gene: 13. This CDR3 reads CATSDNRQGLVDGYTF. CDR3 nucleotide sequence: TGTGCCACCAGTGACAACCGACAGGGCCTGGTAGATGGCTACACCTTC.

This clonotype has at least ten counts. The V gene is TRBV3-1, the J gene TRBJ1-1; the D gene is possibly TRBD1 (5 bases). The V end lost 7 bases, the J end lost 5 bases, and 23 bases lay between the germline ends. CDR1 LGHDT and CDR2 YNNKEL come from the germline V gene (reference sequence). This CDR3 has 16 residues. The CDR3 here is CASTPSGRGGKTEAFF. The DNA for the CDR3 is TGTGCCAGCACCCCATCCGGTCGGGGCGGTAAGACTGAAGCTTTCTTT.

This clonotype was observed at least ten times. The rearrangement uses TRBV2 and TRBJ2-7, with 7 bases that match TRBD1. The CDR3 contains 15 residues. The germline V gene encodes CDR1 SNHLY and CDR2 FYNNEI. V was clipped by 5 bases and J by 0 bases; unmatched bases: 7. The CDR3 region is CASSKQGSSSYEQYF. The CDR3, as DNA: TGTGCCAGCAGTAAACAGGGGTCAAGCTCCTACGAGCAGTACTTC.

The chain carries TRBV29-1 and TRBJ2-1; no clear D. Germline loops: CDR1 SQVTM, CDR2 ANQGSEA. The CDR3 extends over 12 amino acids. Trimming took 7 bases from V and 2 from J, leaving 9 bases between them. This chain's CDR3 is CSALLPYNEQFF. The DNA for the CDR3 is TGCAGCGCCCTTCTCCCCTACAATGAGCAGTTCTTC.

This clonotype was counted ten times or more. The genes are TRBV7-2 and TRBJ1-5, with D hard to call. V was trimmed by 8 bases and J by 0 bases, leaving 11 bases between them. CDR3 size: 14 residues. The V gene's germline CDR1 is SGHTA and CDR2 FQGNSA. The CDR3 bases are TGTGCCAGCCGACTAGTGAATAGCAATCAGCCCCAGCATTTT. Amino acids: CASRLVNSNQPQHF.

The J gene is TRBJ2-1, the V gene TRBV2; 12 bases are shared with TRBD2. V lost 5 bases to trimming and J lost 3 bases; unmatched junction nucleotides: 5. CDR3 length: 16 residues. CDR1 is SNHLY and CDR2 is FYNNEI in the germline V gene. CDR3 nucleotide sequence: TGTGCCAGCAGTAAGCGACTAGCGGGAGACTACAATGAGCAGTTCTTC. Its translation is CASSKRLAGDYNEQFF.

The V call is TRBV11-3, the J call TRBJ2-1, with 7 bases matching TRBD1. This CDR3 has 16 residues. The germline CDR1 and CDR2 sequences are SGHNT and YENEEA. V lost 6 bases and J lost 0; bases outside the gene matches: 8. The CDR3 here is CASSSGTASSYNEQFF. As DNA, the CDR3 is TGTGCCAGCAGTTCCGGGACAGCCAGCTCCTACAATGAGCAGTTCTTC.

This clonotype has ten or more counts. This chain links TRBV13 with TRBJ1-3, with 7 bases lining up with TRBD1. J was trimmed by 0 bases and V by 5 bases; bases with no gene match: 4. The CDR3 runs to 15 residues. CDR1 PRHDT and CDR2 FYEKMQ come from the germline V gene (reference sequence). The CDR3 bases are TGTGCCAGCAGCGTGGGACAGCTCTCTGGAAACACCATATATTTT. Its translation: CASSVGQLSGNTIYF.

This clonotype was counted only a few times. The chain recombines TRBV6-6 with TRBJ2-7; the match to TRBD1 covers 7 bases. CDR1 is MNHNY, CDR2 SVGAGI, per germline (reference sequence). The junction had 4 bases not matched to a gene; V was cut back by 7 bases and J by 4 bases. This CDR3 has 12 residues. The CDR3 spells CASTKGAYEQYF. The CDR3 region has the DNA TGTGCCAGCACGAAGGGGGCTTACGAGCAGTACTTC.

In this sample, this clonotype turned up many times. This chain uses TRBV19 with TRBJ2-7, with 8 bases that match TRBD1. In germline, CDR1 is LNHDA, CDR2 SQIVND (reference sequence). The trim removed 6 bases at V and 5 bases at J, leaving 9 bases unmatched. The CDR3 is made up of 14 amino acids. The CDR3 coding sequence is TGTGCCAGTAGCCCTGGGACAGGAATCCACGAGCAGTACTTC. Protein product: CASSPGTGIHEQYF.

The chain carries TRBV2 and TRBJ1-1; 10 bases agree with TRBD1. The CDR3 consists of 13 residues. V shed 9 bases and J 7 bases; nucleotides not matched to a gene: 8. Germline CDR1 SNHLY, CDR2 FYNNEI. The CDR3 nucleotides read TGTGCCAGTTCTGACAGGGGGCTTAATGAAGCTTTCTTT. This translates into CASSDRGLNEAFF.

This clonotype showed up many times. The chain is built from TRBV5-1 and TRBJ2-7, with D perhaps assigned TRBD1 or TRBD2 (5 bases each). The germline V gene encodes CDR1 SGHRS and CDR2 YFSETQ. Trimming pared 7 bases from V and 2 bases from J, leaving 19 bases between. This CDR3 is built from 15 residues. In DNA, the CDR3 is TGCGCCAGCGGGGCCGGGACCCAAGGCACCTACGAGCAGTACTTC. Residues: CASGAGTQGTYEQYF.

This clonotype has ten or more counts. The chain employs TRBV20-1 and TRBJ2-5; D remains unclear. CDR1 and CDR2 from the germline V gene are DFQATT and SNEGSKA (reference sequence). This CDR3 is 12 amino acids long. V was cut by 1 base and J by 4 bases, with 7 bases left in between. CDR3 region: CSARAPGETQYF. CDR3 DNA: TGCAGTGCTAGAGCCCCAGGAGAGACCCAGTACTTC.

At least ten counts were recorded for this clonotype. V usage is TRBV11-2 and J usage is TRBJ2-3, with 9 bases that match TRBD2. Germline values: CDR1 SGHAT, CDR2 FQNNGV. CDR3 size: 15 residues. V trimming: 1 base; J trimming: 5 bases; junction bases outside the gene matches: 4. In nucleotides, the CDR3 is TGTGCCAGCAGCTTAGGCGGGAGGGCGGGAGATACGCAGTATTTT. Encoded protein: CASSLGGRAGDTQYF.

The J gene is TRBJ2-5, the V gene TRBV5-1; 12 bases map to TRBD1. The CDR3 is 16 residues long. Germline V CDR1 and CDR2: SGHRS, YFSETQ. After removal of 0 bases from V and 4 bases from J, the junction contained 4 bases not matched to a gene. This CDR3 is CASSLGGTGGIETQYF. The CDR3 DNA reads TGCGCCAGCAGCTTGGGGGGGACAGGGGGCATAGAGACCCAGTACTTC.